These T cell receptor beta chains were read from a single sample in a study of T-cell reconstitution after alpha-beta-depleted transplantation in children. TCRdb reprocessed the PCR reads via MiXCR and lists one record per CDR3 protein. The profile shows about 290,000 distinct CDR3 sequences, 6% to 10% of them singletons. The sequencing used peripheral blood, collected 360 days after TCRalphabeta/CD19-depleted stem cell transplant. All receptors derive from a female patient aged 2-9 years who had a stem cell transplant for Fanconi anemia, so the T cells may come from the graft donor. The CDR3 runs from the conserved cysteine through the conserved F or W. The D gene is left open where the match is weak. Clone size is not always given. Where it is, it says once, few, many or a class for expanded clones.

cdr3_aa: CASSPRSGGIYGGNEQFF
cdr3_nt: TGTGCCAGCAGCCCAAGGAGCGGGGGGATATATGGAGGGAATGAGCAGTTCTTC
clone_size: many
d_call: TRBD2
j_call: TRBJ2-1
v_call: TRBV11-1

cdr3_aa: CATLAPAGETQYF
cdr3_nt: TGTGCCACCCTAGCCCCGGCAGGAGAGACCCAGTACTTC
clone_size: .
d_call: .
j_call: TRBJ2-5
v_call: TRBV28

cdr3_aa: CASSFLGSGNQPQHF
cdr3_nt: TGTGCCAGCAGCTTCTTAGGATCAGGCAATCAGCCCCAGCATTTT
clone_size: .
d_call: .
j_call: TRBJ1-5
v_call: TRBV7-2

cdr3_aa: CASTLGSLPRNQPQHF
cdr3_nt: TGTGCCAGCACCCTAGGGTCCCTCCCTCGCAATCAGCCCCAGCATTTT
clone_size: few
d_call: .
j_call: TRBJ1-5
v_call: TRBV5-6

cdr3_aa: CSALTGANTGELFF
cdr3_nt: TGCAGTGCTCTGACAGGGGCGAACACCGGGGAGCTGTTTTTT
clone_size: many
d_call: TRBD1
j_call: TRBJ2-2
v_call: TRBV20-1

cdr3_aa: CASSVGAGTGAYTGELFF
cdr3_nt: TGTGCCAGCAGCGTAGGGGCTGGGACAGGGGCCTACACCGGGGAGCTGTTTTTT
clone_size: many
d_call: TRBD1
j_call: TRBJ2-2
v_call: TRBV9

cdr3_aa: CATSGGPKSAKNIQYF
cdr3_nt: TGTGCCACCAGCGGGGGCCCAAAAAGCGCCAAAAACATTCAGTACTTC
clone_size: many
d_call: .
j_call: TRBJ2-4
v_call: TRBV15

cdr3_aa: CASSFYGESTDTQYF
cdr3_nt: TGTGCCAGCAGTTTTTACGGCGAAAGCACAGATACGCAGTATTTT
clone_size: many
d_call: .
j_call: TRBJ2-3
v_call: TRBV27

cdr3_aa: CSAQDRGRSPLHF
cdr3_nt: TGCAGTGCTCAGGACAGGGGACGTTCACCCCTCCACTTT
clone_size: many
d_call: TRBD1
j_call: TRBJ1-6
v_call: TRBV20-1

cdr3_aa: CSATWDRGLEGANVLTF
cdr3_nt: TGCAGTGCTACCTGGGACAGGGGGTTGGAAGGGGCCAACGTCCTGACTTTC
clone_size: .
d_call: TRBD1
j_call: TRBJ2-6
v_call: TRBV20-1

cdr3_aa: CASSALNEQFF
cdr3_nt: TGTGCCAGCAGCGCGCTTAATGAGCAGTTCTTC
clone_size: many
d_call: .
j_call: TRBJ2-1
v_call: TRBV9

cdr3_aa: CASSTATGGGNEKLFF
cdr3_nt: TGTGCCAGCAGTACGGCGACAGGTGGGGGTAATGAAAAACTGTTTTTT
clone_size: .
d_call: .
j_call: TRBJ1-4
v_call: TRBV28

cdr3_aa: CASSLVGGPDTQYF
cdr3_nt: TGTGCCAGCAGTCTAGTGGGGGGCCCAGATACGCAGTATTTT
clone_size: many
d_call: .
j_call: TRBJ2-3
v_call: TRBV12-3/TRBV12-4

cdr3_aa: CSGSGTGKGGTEAFF
cdr3_nt: TGCAGCGGGTCCGGGACAGGGAAGGGAGGCACTGAAGCTTTCTTT
clone_size: many
d_call: TRBD1
j_call: TRBJ1-1
v_call: TRBV29-1

cdr3_aa: CATSDFGDRGLETQYF
cdr3_nt: TGTGCCACCAGTGATTTTGGGGACAGGGGGTTAGAGACCCAGTACTTC
clone_size: many
d_call: TRBD1
j_call: TRBJ2-5
v_call: TRBV24-1

cdr3_aa: CASSPWTGASYGYTF
cdr3_nt: TGTGCCAGCAGCCCCTGGACAGGGGCTTCTTATGGCTACACCTTC
clone_size: many
d_call: TRBD1
j_call: TRBJ1-2
v_call: TRBV9

cdr3_aa: CASGLVFGGAGELFF
cdr3_nt: TGTGCTAGTGGTTTGGTATTTGGGGGTGCCGGGGAGCTGTTTTTT
clone_size: few
d_call: .
j_call: TRBJ2-2
v_call: TRBV12-5

cdr3_aa: CASSYGTSGRAQETQYF
cdr3_nt: TGTGCCAGCAGTTACGGGACTAGCGGGAGAGCACAAGAGACCCAGTACTTC
clone_size: many
d_call: TRBD2
j_call: TRBJ2-5
v_call: TRBV2

cdr3_aa: CASSLVGTGGYNEQFF
cdr3_nt: TGTGCCAGCAGCTTGGTCGGGACAGGGGGCTACAATGAGCAGTTCTTC
clone_size: many
d_call: TRBD1
j_call: TRBJ2-1
v_call: TRBV5-6

cdr3_aa: CSASSTAEETQYF
cdr3_nt: TGCAGTGCTAGTTCGACAGCCGAAGAGACCCAGTACTTC
clone_size: .
d_call: .
j_call: TRBJ2-5
v_call: TRBV20-1

cdr3_aa: CASSPVEGLANYGYTF
cdr3_nt: TGTGCCAGCAGTCCTGTCGAGGGTCTAGCTAACTATGGCTACACCTTC
clone_size: many
d_call: .
j_call: TRBJ1-2
v_call: TRBV27

cdr3_aa: CSATSLGLNTGELFF
cdr3_nt: TGCAGTGCTACCTCCCTAGGACTGAACACCGGGGAGCTGTTTTTT
clone_size: .
d_call: .
j_call: TRBJ2-2
v_call: TRBV20-1

cdr3_aa: CASMRNFMNTEAFF
cdr3_nt: TGTGCCAGCATGCGAAATTTCATGAACACTGAAGCTTTCTTT
clone_size: many
d_call: .
j_call: TRBJ1-1
v_call: TRBV28

cdr3_aa: CASRETGVNEKLFF
cdr3_nt: TGTGCCAGCAGGGAGACAGGGGTGAATGAAAAACTGTTTTTT
clone_size: .
d_call: TRBD1
j_call: TRBJ1-4
v_call: TRBV2

cdr3_aa: CAWSNRRWETQYF
cdr3_nt: TGTGCCTGGAGTAACAGGAGGTGGGAGACCCAGTACTTC
clone_size: many
d_call: .
j_call: TRBJ2-5
v_call: TRBV30

cdr3_aa: CAISESGGSTGELFF
cdr3_nt: TGTGCCATCAGTGAATCCGGAGGGAGCACCGGGGAGCTGTTTTTT
clone_size: many
d_call: .
j_call: TRBJ2-2
v_call: TRBV10-3

cdr3_aa: CASSLHRTYEQYF
cdr3_nt: TGCGCCAGCAGCTTACACCGAACCTACGAGCAGTACTTC
clone_size: many
d_call: .
j_call: TRBJ2-7
v_call: TRBV5-1

cdr3_aa: CASSSTPGYGYTF
cdr3_nt: TGTGCCAGCAGTTCCACCCCAGGGTATGGCTACACCTTC
clone_size: many
d_call: .
j_call: TRBJ1-2
v_call: TRBV28

cdr3_aa: CASSLRGAGANVLTF
cdr3_nt: TGTGCCAGCAGCTTACGGGGAGCTGGGGCCAACGTCCTGACTTTC
clone_size: few
d_call: .
j_call: TRBJ2-6
v_call: TRBV7-2

cdr3_aa: CASSLGGEGTYEQYF
cdr3_nt: TGTGCCAGCAGTTTGGGAGGGGAAGGAACCTACGAGCAGTACTTC
clone_size: many
d_call: TRBD2
j_call: TRBJ2-7
v_call: TRBV27

cdr3_aa: CASSQQEGRSLATNEKLFF
cdr3_nt: TGTGCCAGCAGCCAACAAGAGGGTAGGAGTTTAGCAACTAATGAAAAACTGTTTTTT
clone_size: .
d_call: .
j_call: TRBJ1-4
v_call: TRBV3-1

cdr3_aa: CSASIVRGGEQFF
cdr3_nt: TGCAGTGCTAGCATAGTCAGGGGGGGTGAGCAGTTCTTC
clone_size: many
d_call: .
j_call: TRBJ2-1
v_call: TRBV20-1

cdr3_aa: CASSPSGKMNTEAFF
cdr3_nt: TGTGCCAGCTCTCCTTCAGGGAAAATGAACACTGAAGCTTTCTTT
clone_size: many
d_call: .
j_call: TRBJ1-1
v_call: TRBV7-9

cdr3_aa: CSAKSPGTQYF
cdr3_nt: TGCAGTGCTAAAAGCCCAGGGACCCAGTACTTC
clone_size: many
d_call: .
j_call: TRBJ2-5
v_call: TRBV20-1

cdr3_aa: CASSVVGESYEQYF
cdr3_nt: TGTGCCAGCAGCGTAGTGGGGGAATCCTACGAGCAGTACTTC
clone_size: many
d_call: .
j_call: TRBJ2-7
v_call: TRBV9